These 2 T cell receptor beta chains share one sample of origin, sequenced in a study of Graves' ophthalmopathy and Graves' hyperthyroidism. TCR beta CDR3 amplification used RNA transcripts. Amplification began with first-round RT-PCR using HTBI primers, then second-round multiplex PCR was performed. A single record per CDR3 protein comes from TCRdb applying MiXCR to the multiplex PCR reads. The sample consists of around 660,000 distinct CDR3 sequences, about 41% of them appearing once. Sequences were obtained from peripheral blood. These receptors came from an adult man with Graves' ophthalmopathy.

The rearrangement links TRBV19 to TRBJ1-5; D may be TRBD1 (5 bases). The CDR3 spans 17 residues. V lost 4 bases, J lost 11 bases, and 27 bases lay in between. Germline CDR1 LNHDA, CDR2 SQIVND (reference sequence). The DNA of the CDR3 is TGTGCCAGTAGTACGACGCCCCATCAGGGACGGAAAGAGACCCAGCATTTT. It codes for CASSTTPHQGRKETQHF.

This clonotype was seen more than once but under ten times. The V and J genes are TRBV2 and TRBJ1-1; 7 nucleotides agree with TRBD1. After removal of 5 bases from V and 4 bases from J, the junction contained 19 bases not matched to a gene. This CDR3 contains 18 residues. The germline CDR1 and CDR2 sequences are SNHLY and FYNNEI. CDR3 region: CASSYPRDRAGALTEAFF. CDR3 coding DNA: TGTGCCAGCAGTTACCCCCGCGACAGGGCAGGGGCGCTCACTGAAGCTTTCTTT.